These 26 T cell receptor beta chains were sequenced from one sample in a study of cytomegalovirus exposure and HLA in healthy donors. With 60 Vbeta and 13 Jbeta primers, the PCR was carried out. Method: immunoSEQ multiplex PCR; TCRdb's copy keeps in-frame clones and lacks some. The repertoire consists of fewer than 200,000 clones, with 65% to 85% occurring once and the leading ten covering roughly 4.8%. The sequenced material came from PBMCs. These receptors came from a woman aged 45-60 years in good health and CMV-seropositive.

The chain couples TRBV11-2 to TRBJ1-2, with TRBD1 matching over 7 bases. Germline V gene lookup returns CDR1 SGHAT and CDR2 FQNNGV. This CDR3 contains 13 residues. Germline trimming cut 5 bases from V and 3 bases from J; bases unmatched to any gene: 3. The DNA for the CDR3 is TGTGCCAGCAGCCGTGGACAGGACTATGGCTACACCTTC. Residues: CASSRGQDYGYTF.

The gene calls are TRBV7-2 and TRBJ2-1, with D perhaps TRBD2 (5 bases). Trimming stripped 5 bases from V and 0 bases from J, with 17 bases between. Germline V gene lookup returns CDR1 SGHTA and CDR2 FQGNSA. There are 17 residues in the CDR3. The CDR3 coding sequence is TGTGCCAGCAGCCCCCTGGCCAGCGGTGACTCCTACAATGAGCAGTTCTTC. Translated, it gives CASSPLASGDSYNEQFF.

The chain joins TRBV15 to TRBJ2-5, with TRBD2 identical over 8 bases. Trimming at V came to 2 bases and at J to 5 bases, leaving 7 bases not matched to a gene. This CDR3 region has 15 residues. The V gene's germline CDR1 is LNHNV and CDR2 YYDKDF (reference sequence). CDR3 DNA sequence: TGTGCCACCAGCAGAAACGCGGGAGGTTTGGAGACCCAGTACTTC. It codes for CATSRNAGGLETQYF.

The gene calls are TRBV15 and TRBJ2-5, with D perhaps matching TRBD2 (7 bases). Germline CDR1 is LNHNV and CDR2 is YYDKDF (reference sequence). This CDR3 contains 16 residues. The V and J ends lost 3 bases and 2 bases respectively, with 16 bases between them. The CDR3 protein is CATSRGGGGWQETQYF. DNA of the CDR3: TGTGCCACCAGCAGGGGAGGGGGGGGGTGGCAAGAGACCCAGTACTTC. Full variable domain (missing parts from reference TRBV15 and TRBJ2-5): DAMVIQNPRYQVTQFGKPVTLSCSQTLNHNVMYWYQQKSSQAPKLLFHYYDKDFNNEADTPDNFQSRRPNTSFCFLDIRSPGLGDTAMYLCATSRGGGGWQETQYFGPGTRLLVL.

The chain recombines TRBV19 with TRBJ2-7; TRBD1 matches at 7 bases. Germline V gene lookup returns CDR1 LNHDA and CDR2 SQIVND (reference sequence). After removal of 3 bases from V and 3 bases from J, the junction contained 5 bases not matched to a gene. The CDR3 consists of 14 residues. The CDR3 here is CASSIRDSYYEQYF. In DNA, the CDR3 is TGTGCCAGTAGTATCCGGGACAGTTACTACGAGCAGTACTTC.

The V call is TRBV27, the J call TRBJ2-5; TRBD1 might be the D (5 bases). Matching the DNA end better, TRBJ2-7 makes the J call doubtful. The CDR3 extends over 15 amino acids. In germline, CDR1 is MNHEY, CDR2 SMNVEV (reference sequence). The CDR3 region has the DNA TGTGCCAGCAGTCCACAGTTTACAGGTGTAAACGAGCAGTACTTC. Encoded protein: CASSPQFTGVNEQYF.

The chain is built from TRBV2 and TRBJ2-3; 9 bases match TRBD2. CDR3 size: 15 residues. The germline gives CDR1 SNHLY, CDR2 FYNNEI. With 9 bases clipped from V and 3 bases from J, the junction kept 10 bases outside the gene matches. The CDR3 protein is CARTRRGGGTDTQYF. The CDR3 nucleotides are TGTGCCAGAACCCGGCGGGGGGGTGGGACAGATACGCAGTATTTT.

CDR3 in amino acids: CASSLRTGWEAGEQYF. As DNA, the CDR3 is TGTGCCAGTAGCCTCCGGACAGGGTGGGAAGCTGGCGAGCAGTACTTC. The chain has TRBV19 and TRBJ2-7, with 8 bases that match TRBD1. The V gene end was trimmed by 6 bases and the J gene end by 6 bases; junction bases not matched to a gene: 16. The CDR3 has 16 residues. Germline V CDR1 and CDR2: LNHDA, SQIVND (reference sequence). Using reference TRBV19 and TRBJ2-7 for the parts outside the CDR3, the full variable domain is DGGITQSPKYLFRKEGQNVTLSCEQNLNHDAMYWYRQDPGQGLRLIYYSQIVNDFQKGDIAEGYSVSREKKESFPLTVTSAQKNPTAFYLCASSLRTGWEAGEQYFGPGTRLTVT.

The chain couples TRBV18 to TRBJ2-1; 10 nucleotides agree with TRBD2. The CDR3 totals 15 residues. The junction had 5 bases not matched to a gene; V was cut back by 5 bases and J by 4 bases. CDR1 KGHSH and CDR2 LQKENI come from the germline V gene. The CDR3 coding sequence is TGTGCCAGCTCAGGAGGACTAGCGGTATACAATGAGCAGTTCTTC. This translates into CASSGGLAVYNEQFF.

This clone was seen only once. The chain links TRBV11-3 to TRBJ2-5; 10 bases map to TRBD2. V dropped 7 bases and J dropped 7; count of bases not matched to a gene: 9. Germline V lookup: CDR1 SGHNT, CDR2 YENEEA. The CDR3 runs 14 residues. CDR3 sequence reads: CASNPGTSEVTQYF. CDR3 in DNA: TGTGCCAGCAACCCCGGGACTAGCGAGGTGACCCAGTACTTC. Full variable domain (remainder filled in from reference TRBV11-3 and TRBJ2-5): EAGVVQSPRYKIIEKKQPVAFWCNPISGHNTLYWYLQNLGQGPELLIRYENEEAVDDSQLPKDRFSAERLKGVDSTLKIQPAELGDSAVYLCASNPGTSEVTQYFGPGTRLLVL.

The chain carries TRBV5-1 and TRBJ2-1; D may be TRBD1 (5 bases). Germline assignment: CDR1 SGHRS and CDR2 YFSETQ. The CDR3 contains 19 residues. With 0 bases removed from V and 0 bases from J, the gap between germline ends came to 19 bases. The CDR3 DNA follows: TGCGCCAGCAGCTTGGCCCTCTCAGGGTCCCTAAGCTCCTACAATGAGCAGTTCTTC. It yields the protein CASSLALSGSLSSYNEQFF.

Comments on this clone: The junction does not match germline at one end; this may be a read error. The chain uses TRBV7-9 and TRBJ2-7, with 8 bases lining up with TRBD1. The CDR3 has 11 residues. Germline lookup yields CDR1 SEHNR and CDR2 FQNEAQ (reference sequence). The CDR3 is CSSSPPGTGGF. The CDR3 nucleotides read TGTTCCAGCAGCCCTCCTGGGACAGGAGGCTTC.

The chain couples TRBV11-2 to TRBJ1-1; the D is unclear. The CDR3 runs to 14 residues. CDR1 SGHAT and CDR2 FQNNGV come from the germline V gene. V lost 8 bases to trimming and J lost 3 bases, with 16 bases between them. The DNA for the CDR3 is TGTGCCAGCGGCATTACAATAATGGACACTGAAGCTTTCTTT. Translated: CASGITIMDTEAFF.

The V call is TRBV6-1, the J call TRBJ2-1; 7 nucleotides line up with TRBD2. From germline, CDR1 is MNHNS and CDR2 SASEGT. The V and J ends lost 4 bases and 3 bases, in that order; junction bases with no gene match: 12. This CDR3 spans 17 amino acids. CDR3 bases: TGTGCCAGCAGTGGGGACGTCCGGAGCGGGGACTACAATGAGCAGTTCTTC. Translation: CASSGDVRSGDYNEQFF.

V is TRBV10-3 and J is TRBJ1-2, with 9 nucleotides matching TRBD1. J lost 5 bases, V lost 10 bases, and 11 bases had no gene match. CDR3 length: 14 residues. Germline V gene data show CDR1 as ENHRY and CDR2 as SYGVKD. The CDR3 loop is CATQPGTGKYGYTF. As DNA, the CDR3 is TGTGCCACCCAGCCCGGGACAGGGAAGTATGGCTACACCTTC.

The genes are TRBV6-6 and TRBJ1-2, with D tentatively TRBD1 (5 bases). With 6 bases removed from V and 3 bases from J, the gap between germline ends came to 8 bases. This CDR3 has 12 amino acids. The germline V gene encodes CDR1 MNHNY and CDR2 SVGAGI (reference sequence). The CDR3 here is CASSPGDYGYTF. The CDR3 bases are TGTGCCAGCAGCCCGGGGGACTATGGCTACACCTTC.

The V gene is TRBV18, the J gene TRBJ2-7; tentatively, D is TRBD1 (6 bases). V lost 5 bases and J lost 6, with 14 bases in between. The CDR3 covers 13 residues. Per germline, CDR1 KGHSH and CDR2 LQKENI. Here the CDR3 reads CASSYRVVLEQYF. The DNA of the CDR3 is TGTGCCAGCTCATACAGGGTAGTACTCGAGCAGTACTTC.

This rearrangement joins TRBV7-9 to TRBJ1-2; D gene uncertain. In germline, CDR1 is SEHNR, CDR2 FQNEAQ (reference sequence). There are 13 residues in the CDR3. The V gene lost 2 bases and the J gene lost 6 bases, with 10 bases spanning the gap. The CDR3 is CASSLSMPDGYTF. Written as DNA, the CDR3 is TGTGCCAGCAGCTTAAGTATGCCAGATGGCTACACCTTC.

CDR3 nucleotides: TGTGCCAGCAGCACGACTAGCGGGGGGGGCGCGTCCTACAATGAGCAGTTCTTC. Translated: CASSTTSGGGASYNEQFF. The V gene is TRBV27, the J gene TRBJ2-1; TRBD2 matches 14 bases. Germline CDR1 and CDR2: MNHEY and SMNVEV (reference sequence). The CDR3 contains 18 residues. V was pared by 6 bases and J by 1 base, with 8 bases of the junction left unmatched.

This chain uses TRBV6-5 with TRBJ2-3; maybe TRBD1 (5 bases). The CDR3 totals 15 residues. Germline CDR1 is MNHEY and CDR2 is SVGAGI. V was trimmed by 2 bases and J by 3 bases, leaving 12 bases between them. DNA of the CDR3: TGTGCCAGCAGTTACAGGGGAATCGAGACAGATACGCAGTATTTT. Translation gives CASSYRGIETDTQYF.

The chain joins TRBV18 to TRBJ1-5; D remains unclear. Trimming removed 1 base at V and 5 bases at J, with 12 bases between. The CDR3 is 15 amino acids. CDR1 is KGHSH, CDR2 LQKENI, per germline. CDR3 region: CASSPQGGGDQPQHF. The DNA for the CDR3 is TGTGCCAGCTCACCACAGGGAGGAGGTGATCAGCCCCAGCATTTT.

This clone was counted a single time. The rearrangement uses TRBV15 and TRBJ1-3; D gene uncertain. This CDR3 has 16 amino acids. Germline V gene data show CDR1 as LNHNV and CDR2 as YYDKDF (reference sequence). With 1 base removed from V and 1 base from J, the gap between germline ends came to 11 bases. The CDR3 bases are TGTGCCACCAGCAGAGGAGGTTTACGTTCTGGAAACACCATATATTTT. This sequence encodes CATSRGGLRSGNTIYF.

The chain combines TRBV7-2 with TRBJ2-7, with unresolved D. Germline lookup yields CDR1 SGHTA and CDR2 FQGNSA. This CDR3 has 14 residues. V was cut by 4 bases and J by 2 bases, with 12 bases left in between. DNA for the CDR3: TGTGCCAGCAGCTCTTTCGCCGCGACCTACGAGCAGTACTTC. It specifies CASSSFAATYEQYF.

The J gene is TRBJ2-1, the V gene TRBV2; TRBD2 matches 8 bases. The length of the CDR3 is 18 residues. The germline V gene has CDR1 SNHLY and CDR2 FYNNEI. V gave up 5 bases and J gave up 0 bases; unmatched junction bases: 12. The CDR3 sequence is CASSTRKERGSSYNEQFF. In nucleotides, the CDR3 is TGTGCCAGCAGTACCCGGAAGGAGCGGGGGAGCTCCTACAATGAGCAGTTCTTC.

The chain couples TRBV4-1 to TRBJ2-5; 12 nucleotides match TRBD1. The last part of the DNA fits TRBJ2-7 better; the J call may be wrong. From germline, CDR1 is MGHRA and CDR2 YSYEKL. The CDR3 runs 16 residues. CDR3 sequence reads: CASTSGQGAIKNEQYF. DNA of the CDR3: TGCGCCAGCACTTCGGGACAGGGGGCGATTAAGAACGAGCAGTACTTC.

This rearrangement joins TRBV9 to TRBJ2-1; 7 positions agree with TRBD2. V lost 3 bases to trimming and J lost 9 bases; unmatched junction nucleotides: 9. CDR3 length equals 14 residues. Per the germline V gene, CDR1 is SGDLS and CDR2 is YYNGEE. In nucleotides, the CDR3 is TGTGCCAGCAGCGCCCTGGGGGAGGGTGGTGAGCAGTTCTTC. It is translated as CASSALGEGGEQFF.